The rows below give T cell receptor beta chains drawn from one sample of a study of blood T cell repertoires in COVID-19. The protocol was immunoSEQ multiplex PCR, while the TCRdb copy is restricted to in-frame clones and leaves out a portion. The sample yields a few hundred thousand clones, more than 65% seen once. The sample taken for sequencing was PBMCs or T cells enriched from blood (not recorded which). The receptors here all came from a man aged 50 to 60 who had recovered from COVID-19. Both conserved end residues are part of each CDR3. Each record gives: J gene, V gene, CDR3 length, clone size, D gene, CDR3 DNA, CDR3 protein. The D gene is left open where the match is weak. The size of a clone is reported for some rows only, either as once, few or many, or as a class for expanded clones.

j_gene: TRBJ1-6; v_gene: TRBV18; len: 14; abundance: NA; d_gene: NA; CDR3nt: TGTGCCAGCTCACCGACAGTGCCTAATTCACCCCTCCACTTT; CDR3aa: CASSPTVPNSPLHF
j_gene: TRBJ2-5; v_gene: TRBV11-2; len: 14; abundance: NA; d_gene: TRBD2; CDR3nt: TGTGCCAGCAGCACCGGGGGGAACCAAGAGACCCAGTACTTC; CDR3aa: CASSTGGNQETQYF
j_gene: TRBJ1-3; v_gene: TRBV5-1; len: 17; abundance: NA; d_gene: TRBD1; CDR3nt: TGCGCCAGCAGCTTAAACGCCAGGGGGCCATCTGGAAACACCATATATTTT; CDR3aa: CASSLNARGPSGNTIYF
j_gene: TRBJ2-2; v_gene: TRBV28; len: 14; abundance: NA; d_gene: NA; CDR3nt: TGTGCCAGCAGCCTATCCCCCCTCCCCGGGGAGCTGTTTTTT; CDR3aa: CASSLSPLPGELFF
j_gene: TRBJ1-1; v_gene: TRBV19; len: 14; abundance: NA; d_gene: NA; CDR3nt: TGTGCCAGTTCTCCCCCGGTTACGAACACTGAAGCTTTCTTT; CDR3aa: CASSPPVTNTEAFF
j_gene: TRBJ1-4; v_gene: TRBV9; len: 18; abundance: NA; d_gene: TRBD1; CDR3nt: TGTGCCAGCAGCACGATTCCGGGACAGGGCGGAGGTCGGGAAAAACTGTTTTTT; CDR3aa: CASSTIPGQGGGREKLFF
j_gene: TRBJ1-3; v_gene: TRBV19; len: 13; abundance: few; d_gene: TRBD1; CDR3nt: TGTGCCAGCCGACAGGGCTCTGGAAACACCATATATTTT; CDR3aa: CASRQGSGNTIYF
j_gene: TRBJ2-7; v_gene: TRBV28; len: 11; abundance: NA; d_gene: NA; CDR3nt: TGTGCCAGCAGAGACAGCTACGAGCAGTACTTC; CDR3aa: CASRDSYEQYF
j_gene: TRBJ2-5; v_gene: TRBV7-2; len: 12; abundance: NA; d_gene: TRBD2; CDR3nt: TGTGCCTCCGGGGGGTTTCAAGGGACCCAGTACTTC; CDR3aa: CASGGFQGTQYF
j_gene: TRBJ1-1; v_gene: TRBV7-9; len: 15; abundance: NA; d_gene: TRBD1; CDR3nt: TGTGCCAGCAGTCATCCGGGACAGGGATTTGGTGAAGCTTTCTTT; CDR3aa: CASSHPGQGFGEAFF
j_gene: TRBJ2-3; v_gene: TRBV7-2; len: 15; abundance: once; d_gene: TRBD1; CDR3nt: TGTGCCAGCAGCCCTAGGACAGGACCGGGCGATACGCAGTATTTT; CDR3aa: CASSPRTGPGDTQYF
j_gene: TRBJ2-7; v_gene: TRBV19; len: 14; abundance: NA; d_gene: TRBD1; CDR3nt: TGTGCCACTCAAGTGGGGACAGGGACTTCCGAGCAGTACTTC; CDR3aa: CATQVGTGTSEQYF
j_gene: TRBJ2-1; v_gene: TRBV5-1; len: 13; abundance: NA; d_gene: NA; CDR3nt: TGCGCCAGCAGCCCCACAGGGTTCAATGAGCAGTTCTTC; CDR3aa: CASSPTGFNEQFF
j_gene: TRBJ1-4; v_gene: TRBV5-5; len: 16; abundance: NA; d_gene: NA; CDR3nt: TGTGCCAGCAGCCCTGTCGCGGGGACTGGAGTTGAAAAACTGTTTTTT; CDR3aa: CASSPVAGTGVEKLFF
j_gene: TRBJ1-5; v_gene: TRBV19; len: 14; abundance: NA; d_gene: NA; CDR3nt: TGTGCCAGTAGTACCCCTGAGGGCAATCAGCCCCAGCATTTT; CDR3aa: CASSTPEGNQPQHF
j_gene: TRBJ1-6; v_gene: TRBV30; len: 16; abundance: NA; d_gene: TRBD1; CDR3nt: TGTGCCTGGAGAGATACAGGGGGCGCGTCTAATTCACCCCTCCACTTT; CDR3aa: CAWRDTGGASNSPLHF